The TCR beta chain described here comes from a study of human T cells and chemical hapten exposure. Study as a whole: Alopecia universalis, totalis or areata was present in patients who were mostly female.

TCRdb called the RACE reads again in MiXCR, with one record for every CDR3 protein. The sample lists 80,000 to 95,000 distinct CDR3 sequences, approximately 10% occurring once. The study, taken as a whole, reports: The donor cohort had alopecia, so its immune response may not match that of healthy people.

This clonotype has ten or more counts. No antigen is known for it. Specified time point: patch test 2, 6 weeks after DPC sensitization. Treatment specified: therapeutic diphenylcyclopropenone sensitization with weekly scalp DPC. The TCR comes from a middle-aged man with alopecia areata. Some clones in this sample may be carry-over from other donors' samples. Source: whole blood, taken in connection with sensitization to the hapten diphenylcyclopropenone (DPC).

The CDR3: CASSYSLISGANVLTF. DNA of the CDR3: TGTGCCAGCAGTTACTCGCTTATCTCTGGGGCCAACGTCCTGACTTTC. The chain combines TRBV6-2 or TRBV6-3 with TRBJ2-6; D remains ambiguous. V lost 0 bases and J 0 bases, leaving 6 bases between the germline ends. CDR3 length: 16 amino acids. Germline CDR1 and CDR2: MNHEY and SVGEGT.